These 28 T cell receptor beta chains share one sample of origin, sequenced in a study of blood T cells in healthy people across ages. The authors ran a second PCR of 7 to 11 cycles using a sample-barcoded 5' primer and a J-beta primer mix. TCRdb independently ran MiXCR on the 5' RACE reads; one entry per CDR3 protein. The sample yields about 1.8 million distinct CDR3 sequences, around half seen once. The sequenced material came from blood. Source of these receptors: a woman between 40 and 55 years old in good health.

The chain couples TRBV3-1 to TRBJ1-5; D is ambiguous. Germline-derived CDR1 and CDR2 are LGHDT and YNNKEL (reference sequence). V was cut by 1 base and J by 5 bases, with 18 bases left in between. This CDR3 has 17 residues. This CDR3 reads CASSQGAGGLSDQPQHF. CDR3 coding DNA: TGTGCCAGCAGCCAAGGTGCGGGCGGCCTCAGCGATCAGCCCCAGCATTTT.

V usage is TRBV7-8 and J usage is TRBJ2-3; D might be TRBD2 (6 bases). CDR1 and CDR2 (germline): SGHVS, FQNEAQ. V was shortened by 1 base and J by 0 bases, with 11 bases between the two germline ends. The length of the CDR3 is 16 residues. In nucleotides, the CDR3 is TGTGCCAGCAGCTTAGTAGCGGCAGGGAGCACAGATACGCAGTATTTT. It specifies CASSLVAAGSTDTQYF.

This clonotype was observed a handful of times. J is TRBJ2-6 and V is TRBV28; D call uncertain. V was shortened by 6 bases and J by 4 bases, with 16 bases between the two germline ends. Germline values: CDR1 MDHEN, CDR2 SYDVKM. CDR3 length equals 16 residues. The CDR3 DNA sequence: TGTGCCAGCAGCCCACCTACAGCCTCGGGGGCCAACGTCCTGACTTTC. The encoded protein is CASSPPTASGANVLTF.

The genes are TRBV4-3 and TRBJ1-2; D remains unclear. With 1 base removed from V and 8 bases from J, the gap between germline ends came to 14 bases. CDR3 size: 14 residues. Germline V gene sequence: CDR1 LGHNA, CDR2 YSLEER. The CDR3: CASSQVRGLGGYTF. The CDR3 bases are TGCGCCAGCAGCCAAGTGCGGGGTCTAGGAGGCTACACCTTC.

Notes on this clonotype: The junction and the germline gene differ at one end; a read error may be behind it. This chain connects TRBV7-8 to TRBJ1-1; D gene uncertain. This CDR3 comprises 13 residues. CDR1 and CDR2 from the germline V gene are SGHVS and FQNEAQ. CDR3 nucleotide sequence: TGTGCCAGCAGGCTCGGGAGCCTCACTGGAGCTTTCTTT. This translates into CASRLGSLTGAFF.

This clonotype came up a few times. The chain links TRBV11-2 to TRBJ2-7; 12 positions match TRBD1. The V gene's germline CDR1 is SGHAT and CDR2 FQNNGV. This CDR3 region has 14 residues. Losses at the gene ends were 5 bases for V and 4 bases for J; bases not matched to a gene: 3. The CDR3 nucleotides are TGTGCCAGCAGCATGGGACAGGGGGCTTACGAGCAGTACTTC. It is translated as CASSMGQGAYEQYF.

This clonotype came up a few times. The chain links TRBV6-2 or TRBV6-3 to TRBJ2-1; the D gene is possibly TRBD2 (7 bases). This CDR3 comprises 15 residues. Trimming took off 6 bases at V and 3 bases at J, with 15 bases between the two ends. CDR1 is MNHEY, CDR2 SVGEGT, per germline. DNA of the CDR3: TGTGCCAGCAGGAGGGGGGGAATACGCTACAATGAGCAGTTCTTC. This encodes CASRRGGIRYNEQFF.

The rearrangement links TRBV10-1 to TRBJ2-3, with 8 bases identical to TRBD2. V lost 1 base to trimming and J lost 2 bases; unmatched junction nucleotides: 5. The length of the CDR3 is 16 residues. Germline assignment: CDR1 WNHNN and CDR2 SYGVQD (reference sequence). In nucleotides, the CDR3 is TGCGCCAGCAGTGAGTACCGAGCGGGGGACACAGATACGCAGTATTTT. Its protein is CASSEYRAGDTDTQYF.

J is TRBJ2-3 and V is TRBV5-1; possibly TRBD2 for D (5 bases). Trimming stripped 4 bases from V and 0 bases from J, with 21 bases between. The CDR3 has 18 residues. Germline V CDR1 and CDR2: SGHRS, YFSETQ. The CDR3 nucleotides read TGCGCCAGCAGCCGAGGACGGGGTTTCCTAGAAAGCACAGATACGCAGTATTTT. Protein: CASSRGRGFLESTDTQYF.

The chain has TRBV11-1 and TRBJ2-3, with D perhaps given as TRBD1 or TRBD2 (5 bases each). The CDR3 has 17 amino acids. Germline CDR1 is SGHAT and CDR2 is FQDESV (reference sequence). With 4 bases removed from V and 5 bases from J, the gap between germline ends came to 22 bases. The CDR3 region has the DNA TGTGCCAGCAGCTCTCCGGGGCAAGGAAGGCACATAGATACGCAGTATTTT. This gives the protein CASSSPGQGRHIDTQYF.

Worth noting for this clonotype: Given a much more abundant clone one base away, this may be a read error. The genes are TRBV7-9 and TRBJ2-3, with D unclear. The CDR3 runs 11 residues. V lost 7 bases and J lost 3, with 5 bases in between. Germline V gene lookup returns CDR1 SEHNR and CDR2 FQNEAQ (reference sequence). The CDR3 reads CASNPTDTQYF. For the CDR3, the DNA is TGTGCCAGCAACCCGACAGATACGCAGTATTTT. Full variable domain (missing parts from reference TRBV7-9 and TRBJ2-3): DTGVSQNPRHKITKRGQNVTFRCDPISEHNRLYWYRQTLGQGPEFLTYFQNEAQLEKSRLLSDRFSAERPKGSFSTLEIQRTEQGDSAMYLCASNPTDTQYFGPGTRLTVL.

A few counts support this clonotype. The chain recombines TRBV12-3 or TRBV12-4 with TRBJ1-1; 7 bases agree with TRBD1. CDR3 length equals 13 residues. V shed 6 bases and J 4 bases; nucleotides not matched to a gene: 5. The DNA of the CDR3 is TGTGCCAGCAGGGGACAGTCTGTCACTGAAGCTTTCTTT. Amino acid sequence: CASRGQSVTEAFF.

The chain has TRBV9 and TRBJ2-5; D may be TRBD1 or TRBD2 (5 bases each). Looked up from germline, CDR1 is SGDLS and CDR2 is YYNGEE. This CDR3 comprises 15 residues. V lost 0 bases and J lost 11, with 20 bases in between. The CDR3 protein is CASSVVSDSQEEQYF. Here the CDR3 DNA reads TGTGCCAGCAGCGTAGTTTCTGACAGCCAGGAGGAGCAGTACTTC.

The chain combines TRBV2 with TRBJ2-7, with D perhaps TRBD1 or TRBD2 (5 bases each). The CDR3 contains 13 residues. The germline V gene has CDR1 SNHLY and CDR2 FYNNEI. V was clipped by 6 bases and J by 10 bases, with 19 bases between them. CDR3 loop: CASRDIRGVAQYF. CDR3 sequence (DNA): TGTGCCAGCAGGGACATTCGAGGGGTGGCCCAGTACTTC.

This clonotype has just a few counts. The chain carries TRBV12-3 or TRBV12-4 and TRBJ2-5; 13 positions agree with TRBD2. V shed 5 bases and J 6 bases; nucleotides not matched to a gene: 6. The CDR3 runs to 15 residues. The CDR3 here is CASSTSGGAAKTQYF. The CDR3 DNA reads TGTGCCAGCAGTACTAGCGGGGGGGCCGCAAAGACCCAGTACTTC.

The chain recombines TRBV19 with TRBJ2-6; D not certain. Germline loops: CDR1 LNHDA, CDR2 SQIVND (reference sequence). V was cut by 0 bases and J by 2 bases, with 2 bases left in between. CDR3 length: 14 residues. The DNA of the CDR3 is TGTGCCAGTAGTATAGACACTGGGGCCAACGTCCTGACTTTC. Its protein product is CASSIDTGANVLTF.

This clonotype was detected only a few times. The rearrangement uses TRBV20-1 and TRBJ2-5; D may be TRBD2 (5 bases). The V gene's germline CDR1 is DFQATT and CDR2 SNEGSKA (reference sequence). The CDR3 runs to 12 residues. V shed 0 bases and J shed 5 bases, with 7 bases lying between them. The CDR3 spells CSARERGETQYF. In DNA, the CDR3 is TGCAGTGCTAGAGAGAGAGGGGAGACCCAGTACTTC.

The rearrangement joins TRBV24-1 to TRBJ2-1; TRBD1 might be the D (6 bases). This CDR3 contains 16 residues. The germline V gene has CDR1 KGHDR and CDR2 SFDVKD. V lost 4 bases to trimming and J lost 3 bases, with 15 bases between them. The CDR3 DNA sequence: TGTGCCACCAGTGAACATACAGGGTCGGGCTACAATGAGCAGTTCTTC. Translated, it gives CATSEHTGSGYNEQFF.

V and J are TRBV24-1 and TRBJ2-1; 9 nucleotides line up with TRBD1. The CDR3 extends over 14 amino acids. CDR1 and CDR2 (germline): KGHDR, SFDVKD. V dropped 4 bases and J dropped 7; count of bases not matched to a gene: 4. The CDR3: CATSETGGWNEQFF. The CDR3, as DNA: TGTGCCACCAGTGAGACAGGGGGTTGGAATGAGCAGTTCTTC.

The genes are TRBV5-1 and TRBJ2-1; 7 nucleotides agree with TRBD2. With 2 bases clipped from V and 5 bases from J, the junction kept 7 bases outside the gene matches. The CDR3 length is 15 residues. Germline lookup yields CDR1 SGHRS and CDR2 YFSETQ. The CDR3 DNA reads TGCGCCAGCAGCTTTAATCTAGCGGTGAACAATGAGCAGTTCTTC. This encodes CASSFNLAVNNEQFF.

To note about this clonotype: Compared with germline, one end of the junction differs, possibly owing to a read error. This sequence joins TRBV4-3 and TRBJ1-2; D call uncertain. This CDR3 spans 13 amino acids. Germline CDR1 LGHNA, CDR2 YSLEER. The CDR3 region is CAGSQESRRGYTF. The CDR3 region has the DNA TGCGCCGGCAGCCAAGAAAGTCGGCGCGGCTACACCTTC.

This clonotype occurred many times. V and J are TRBV29-1 and TRBJ2-5; tentatively, D is TRBD2 (6 bases). This CDR3 region has 13 residues. V gave up 2 bases and J gave up 5 bases, with 12 bases separating them. Germline-derived CDR1 and CDR2 are SQVTM and ANQGSEA. DNA for the CDR3: TGCAGCGTTGAACGTAGCGGCTGGGAGACCCAGTACTTC. This translates into CSVERSGWETQYF.

This clonotype was picked up a small number of times. The V gene is TRBV19, the J gene TRBJ2-7; D is possibly TRBD1 (5 bases). Germline CDR1 LNHDA, CDR2 SQIVND (reference sequence). Trimming left V 4 bases short and J 3 bases short, with 10 bases between. The CDR3 runs to 13 residues. The CDR3 loop is CASSRERGYEQYF. Here the CDR3 DNA reads TGTGCCAGTAGTAGAGAAAGGGGCTACGAGCAGTACTTC. Filled out from reference TRBV19 and TRBJ2-7, the complete variable domain reads DGGITQSPKYLFRKEGQNVTLSCEQNLNHDAMYWYRQDPGQGLRLIYYSQIVNDFQKGDIAEGYSVSREKKESFPLTVTSAQKNPTAFYLCASSRERGYEQYFGPGTRLTVT.

This clonotype was counted a single time. The V call is TRBV3-1, the J call TRBJ1-2, with D perhaps matching TRBD1 (5 bases). The CDR3 length is 16 residues. CDR1 LGHDT and CDR2 YNNKEL come from the germline V gene (reference sequence). Trimming stripped 0 bases from V and 7 bases from J, with 18 bases between. CDR3 region: CASSQDGAPDGRGYTF. The CDR3 nucleotides are TGTGCCAGCAGCCAAGATGGGGCACCCGACGGGCGTGGCTACACCTTC.

The sample holds a few counts of this clonotype. The chain carries TRBV28 and TRBJ1-5; no clear D. V lost 10 bases and J lost 0, with 16 bases in between. This CDR3 is 15 amino acids long. Germline assignment: CDR1 MDHEN and CDR2 SYDVKM. CDR3 loop: CATTNLRNSNQPQHF. The CDR3 DNA is TGTGCCACTACAAACTTAAGGAATAGCAATCAGCCCCAGCATTTT.

V and J are TRBV20-1 and TRBJ2-3; D is unresolved. V was trimmed by 5 bases and J by 2 bases, leaving 17 bases between them. The CDR3 extends over 15 amino acids. CDR1 and CDR2 (germline): DFQATT, SNEGSKA (reference sequence). Here the CDR3 DNA reads TGCAGTGCTCGAGTTCCGGTACAGTCCACAGATACGCAGTATTTT. It translates to CSARVPVQSTDTQYF.

The chain has TRBV9 and TRBJ2-3; TRBD1 aligns across 8 bases. Trimming removed 4 bases from V and 4 bases from J; junction bases left unmatched: 5. Germline-derived CDR1 and CDR2 are SGDLS and YYNGEE. The length of the CDR3 is 14 residues. The DNA of the CDR3 is TGTGCCAGCAGCTCTCAGGGGGCCTCAGATACGCAGTATTTT. Amino acid sequence: CASSSQGASDTQYF.

The V call is TRBV6-5, the J call TRBJ2-1; D call uncertain. Looked up from germline, CDR1 is MNHEY and CDR2 is SVGAGI. The V gene lost 8 bases and the J gene lost 10 bases, with 18 bases spanning the gap. The CDR3 spans 13 residues. The CDR3, as DNA: TGTGCCAGCTCCCCGGCCGTGGTACGAGAGCAGTTCTTC. Amino acids: CASSPAVVREQFF.